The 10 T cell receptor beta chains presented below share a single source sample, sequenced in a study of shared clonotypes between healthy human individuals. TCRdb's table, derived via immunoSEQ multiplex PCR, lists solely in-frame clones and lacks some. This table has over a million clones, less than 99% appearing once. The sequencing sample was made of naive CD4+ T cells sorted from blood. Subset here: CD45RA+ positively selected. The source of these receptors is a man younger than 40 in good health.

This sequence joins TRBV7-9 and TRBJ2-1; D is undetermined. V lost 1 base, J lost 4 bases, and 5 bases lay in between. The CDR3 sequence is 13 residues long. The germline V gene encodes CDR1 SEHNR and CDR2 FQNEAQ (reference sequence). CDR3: CASSLEPYNEQFF. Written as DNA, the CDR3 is TGTGCCAGCAGCTTAGAGCCTTACAATGAGCAGTTCTTC.

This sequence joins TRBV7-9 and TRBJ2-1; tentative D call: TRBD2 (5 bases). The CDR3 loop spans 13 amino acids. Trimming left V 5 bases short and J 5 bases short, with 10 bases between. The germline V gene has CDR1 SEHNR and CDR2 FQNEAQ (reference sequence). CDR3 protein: CASSQLGNNEQFF. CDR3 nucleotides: TGTGCCAGCAGCCAACTAGGTAACAATGAGCAGTTCTTC.

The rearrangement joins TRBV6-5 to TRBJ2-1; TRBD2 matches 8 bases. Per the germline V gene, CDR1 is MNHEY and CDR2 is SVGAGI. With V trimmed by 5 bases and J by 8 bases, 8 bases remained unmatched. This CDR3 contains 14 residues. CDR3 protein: CASSTPSGRYEQFF. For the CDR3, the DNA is TGTGCCAGCAGTACACCTAGCGGGCGGTATGAGCAGTTCTTC.

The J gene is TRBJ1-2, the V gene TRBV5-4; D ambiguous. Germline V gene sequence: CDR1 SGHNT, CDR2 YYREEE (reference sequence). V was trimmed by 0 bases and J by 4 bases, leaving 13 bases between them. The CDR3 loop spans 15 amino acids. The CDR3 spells CASSLALEATYGYTF. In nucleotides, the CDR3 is TGTGCCAGCAGCTTGGCCCTTGAAGCGACCTATGGCTACACCTTC.

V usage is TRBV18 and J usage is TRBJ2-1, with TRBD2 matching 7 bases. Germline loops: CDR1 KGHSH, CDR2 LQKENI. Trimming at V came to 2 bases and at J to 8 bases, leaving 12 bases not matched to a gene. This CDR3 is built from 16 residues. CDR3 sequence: CASSPALASRGDEQFF. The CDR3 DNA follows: TGTGCCAGCTCACCAGCACTAGCGTCGCGAGGGGATGAGCAGTTCTTC.

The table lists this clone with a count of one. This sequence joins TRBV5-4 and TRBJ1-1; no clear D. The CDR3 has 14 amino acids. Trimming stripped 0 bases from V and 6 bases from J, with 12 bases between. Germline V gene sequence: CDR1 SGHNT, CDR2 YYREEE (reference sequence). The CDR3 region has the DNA TGTGCCAGCAGCTTGGATTTAGGCATCTCTGAAGCTTTCTTT. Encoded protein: CASSLDLGISEAFF.

CDR3 coding DNA: TGTGCCAGCGAATATGGGGAAAAACTGTTTTTT. It encodes CASEYGEKLFF. V usage is TRBV28 and J usage is TRBJ1-4, with unresolved D. V lost 8 bases and J 8 bases, leaving 9 bases between the germline ends. The CDR3 contains 11 residues. Germline V lookup: CDR1 MDHEN, CDR2 SYDVKM. The variable domain in full, with the rest retrieved from reference TRBV28 and TRBJ1-4, is DVKVTQSSRYLVKRTGEKVFLECVQDMDHENMFWYRQDPGLGLRLIYFSYDVKMKEKGDIPEGYSVSREKKERFSLILESASTNQTSMYLCASEYGEKLFFGSGTQLSVL.

The CDR3 loop is CASSQGPQRAVGQETQYF. The CDR3 nucleotides read TGCGCCAGCAGCCAAGGCCCTCAAAGGGCCGTTGGGCAAGAGACCCAGTACTTC. The chain joins TRBV4-3 to TRBJ2-5; D gene uncertain. CDR3 length: 18 amino acids. V lost 1 base and J 2 bases, leaving 20 bases between the germline ends. Germline CDR1 and CDR2: LGHNA and YSLEER.

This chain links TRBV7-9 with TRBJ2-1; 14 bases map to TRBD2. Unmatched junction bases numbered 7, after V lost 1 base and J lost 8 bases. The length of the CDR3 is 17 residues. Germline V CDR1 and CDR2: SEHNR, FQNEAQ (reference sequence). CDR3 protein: CASSLGGLAGVSHEQFF. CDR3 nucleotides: TGTGCCAGCAGCTTAGGGGGACTAGCGGGAGTGTCCCATGAGCAGTTCTTC.

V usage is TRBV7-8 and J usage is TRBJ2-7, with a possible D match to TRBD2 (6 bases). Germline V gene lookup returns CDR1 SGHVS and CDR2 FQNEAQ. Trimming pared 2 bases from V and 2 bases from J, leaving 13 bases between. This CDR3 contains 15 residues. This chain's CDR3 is CASSLLLGGPYEQYF. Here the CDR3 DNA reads TGTGCCAGCAGCTTACTGTTGGGAGGCCCCTACGAGCAGTACTTC.